This record looks at one T cell receptor (beta chain) sequence and its context. The antigen is undetermined. The sample belongs to a study of graft-versus-host responses after intestinal transplantation. Looking at the study overall: Anti-thymocyte globulin induction, then tacrolimus and steroids for roughly 3 years, went to all recipients. Notes on the study in general: Early post-transplant HvG declines tracked with peak circulating GvH clone levels. Some GvH clones were seen earlier in gut or blood, suggesting intestinal origin.

Profiled with immunoSEQ multiplex PCR; TCRdb holds only in-frame clones, not every one. Of some 40,000 clones in the sample, roughly 90% were seen once. This CDR3 region has 16 residues. CDR1 and CDR2 (germline): SGHNT, YENEEA. The V gene lost 0 bases and the J gene lost 4 bases, with 12 bases spanning the gap. Specimen: PBMCs, collected 524 days after transplant. This rearrangement joins TRBV11-3 to TRBJ1-4; maybe TRBD1 (6 bases). The sequence was collected from a human patient who received an intestinal transplant, so some T cells may come from the graft donor. CDR3 DNA sequence: TGTGCCAGCAGCTTAGATGAGGCAGGGGTTAATGAAAAACTGTTTTTT. Encoded protein: CASSLDEAGVNEKLFF.